This T cell receptor (beta chain) was found in a study of T cells after yellow fever vaccination. Germline CDR1 MDHEN, CDR2 SYDVKM. Trimming shortened V by 1 base and J by 0 bases, and 13 bases separated the two germline ends. CDR3 length: 18 residues. There are a few counts of this clonotype. Antigen specificity is unknown. Study-wide results and limits: Abundant clonotypes from the bulk population could contaminate FACS-sorted repertoires. The CD4 compartment and the CD8 compartment contained a small share of clonotypes in common.

TCR cDNA was made by 5'RACE template switching, adding a universal primer site and UMIs. TCRdb processed the 5' RACE reads anew with MiXCR; each CDR3 protein has one entry. The sample records 620,000 or so distinct CDR3 sequences, roughly 17% being singletons. The material sequenced was PBMCs, taken about 5 days after the first yellow fever vaccination. The sequence derives from a man aged 18 to 35 who received the YFV17D yellow fever vaccine. This sequence joins TRBV28 and TRBJ2-6, with a tentative D call TRBD1 (6 bases). DNA of the CDR3: TGTGCCAGCAGTTTATTAACAGGGAGTCCCTCTGGGGCCAACGTCCTGACTTTC. Protein product: CASSLLTGSPSGANVLTF.